Included here is one T cell receptor (beta chain) sequence, with context. This sample was taken from a study of T cell changes during pregnancy in multiple sclerosis. Losses at the gene ends were 2 bases for V and 5 bases for J; bases not matched to a gene: 4. The CDR3 contains 14 residues. The germline V gene encodes CDR1 GTSNPN and CDR2 SVGIG (reference sequence). Libraries were prepared by immunoSEQ multiplex PCR; TCRdb keeps only in-frame clonotypes and omits some of them. The sample carries about 68,000 clones, roughly 89% recorded once. The sample was peripheral blood, taken after pregnancy. The TCR originated in a female donor in good health, enrolled as a control in a pregnancy study. V is TRBV30 and J is TRBJ1-1, with 11 positions matching TRBD1. The CDR3 is CAWSPGQGATEAFF. The CDR3 nucleotides are TGTGCCTGGAGTCCCGGACAGGGGGCAACTGAAGCTTTCTTT.